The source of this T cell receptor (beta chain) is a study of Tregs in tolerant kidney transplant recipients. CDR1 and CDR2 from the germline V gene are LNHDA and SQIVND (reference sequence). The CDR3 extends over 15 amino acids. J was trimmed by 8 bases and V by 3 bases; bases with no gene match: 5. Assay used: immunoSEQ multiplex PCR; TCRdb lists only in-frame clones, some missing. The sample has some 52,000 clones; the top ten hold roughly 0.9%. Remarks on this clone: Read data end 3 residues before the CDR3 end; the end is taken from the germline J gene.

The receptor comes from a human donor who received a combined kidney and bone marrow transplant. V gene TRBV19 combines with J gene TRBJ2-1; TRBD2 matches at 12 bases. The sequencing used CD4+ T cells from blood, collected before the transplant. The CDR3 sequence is CASSMRLAGGDEQFF. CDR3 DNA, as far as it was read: TGTGCCAGTAGTATGCGTCTAGCGGGGGGGGATGAG.